The rows below give T cell receptor beta chains drawn from one sample of a study of T cell responses to AZD1222 COVID-19 vaccine. The table came from immunoSEQ multiplex PCR; TCRdb's copy has only in-frame clones and leaves some out. In the table there are some 140,000 clones, over 85% of which are singletons. Source: peripheral blood, taken on day 0 of AZD1222 vaccination. Receptors originate from an adult in good health. The CDR3 runs from the conserved cysteine through the conserved F or W. D genes are given only for firm matches. Clone size appears in some rows only: once, few, many, or a class for an expanded clone.

clone_size | j_call | d_call | v_call | cdr3_aa | cdr3_nt
- | TRBJ2-3 | TRBD1 | TRBV6-2/TRBV6-3 | CASSYAGGPTDTQYF | TGTGCCAGCAGTTACGCAGGGGGTCCCACAGATACGCAGTATTTT
- | TRBJ2-1 | TRBD2 | TRBV6-1 | CASSEFEGGPVNEQFF | TGTGCCAGCAGTGAGTTCGAGGGAGGGCCAGTAAATGAGCAGTTCTTC
- | TRBJ1-5 | TRBD1 | TRBV27 | CASALGQGALYSNQPQHF | TGTGCCAGCGCATTGGGACAGGGGGCACTATATAGCAATCAGCCCCAGCATTTT
- | TRBJ2-1 | TRBD2 | TRBV7-2 | CASSPYSGSTYNEQFF | TGTGCCAGCAGCCCTTACAGCGGGAGTACCTACAATGAGCAGTTCTTC
- | TRBJ2-7 | TRBD1 | TRBV10-3 | CAISTVQGAYEQYF | TGTGCCATCAGTACTGTACAGGGGGCCTACGAGCAGTACTTC
- | TRBJ2-7 | TRBD2 | TRBV29-1 | CSVAGTSGSPYEQYF | TGCAGCGTTGCTGGGACTAGCGGAAGCCCCTACGAGCAGTACTTC
- | TRBJ2-2 | - | TRBV28 | CASSTNTGELFF | TGTGCCAGCAGCACGAACACCGGGGAGCTGTTTTTT
once | TRBJ2-7 | TRBD1 | TRBV9 | CASSPSWTGDTEQYF | TGTGCCAGCAGCCCGTCTTGGACAGGGGATACCGAGCAGTACTTC
- | TRBJ1-1 | - | TRBV5-5 | CASRLGPLEFAEAFF | TGTGCCAGCCGACTTGGACCGCTCGAATTTGCTGAAGCTTTCTTT
- | TRBJ2-7 | - | TRBV6-5 | CATPLPGSYEQYF | TGTGCCACCCCCCTACCTGGCTCCTACGAGCAGTACTTC
- | TRBJ2-1 | - | TRBV3-1/TRBV3-2 | CASSQQRAGTNEQFF | TGTGCCAGCAGCCAACAGCGGGCAGGAACCAATGAGCAGTTCTTC
- | TRBJ2-1 | - | TRBV9 | CASSRDYNEQFF | TGTGCCAGCAGCCGGGACTACAATGAGCAGTTCTTC
- | TRBJ1-1 | - | TRBV5-1 | CASSLGLDTEAFF | TGCGCCAGCAGCTTGGGGCTGGACACTGAAGCTTTCTTT
- | TRBJ1-4 | - | TRBV30 | CAWTLGAVPGEKLFF | TGTGCCTGGACCCTCGGAGCAGTTCCGGGTGAAAAACTGTTTTTT
- | TRBJ2-2 | TRBD2 | TRBV6-6 | CASSQRGLAEDHGELFF | TGTGCCAGCAGTCAGAGGGGACTAGCGGAAGATCACGGGGAGCTGTTTTTT
- | TRBJ1-5 | - | TRBV30 | CAWRIAGGSNQPQHF | TGTGCCTGGAGGATCGCGGGGGGTAGCAATCAGCCCCAGCATTTT
- | TRBJ1-5 | - | TRBV6-2/TRBV6-3 | CASSYSKLEGNQPQHF | TGTGCCAGCAGTTACTCGAAGTTGGAAGGGAACCAGCCCCAGCATTTT
- | TRBJ2-1 | - | TRBV12-3/TRBV12-4 | CASSLSNEQFF | TGTGCCAGCAGTTTAAGCAATGAGCAGTTCTTC
- | TRBJ1-3 | - | TRBV10-1 | CASSRTDSGNTIYF | TGCGCCAGCAGTAGAACAGACTCTGGAAACACCATATATTTT
once | TRBJ1-1 | - | TRBV4-2 | CASSQDRGNTRPLSRNTEAFF | TGTGCCAGCAGCCAAGATAGGGGGAACACCCGCCCTTTAAGTAGGAACACTGAAGCTTTCTTT
- | TRBJ2-1 | - | TRBV12-3/TRBV12-4 | CASSLINGNEQFF | TGTGCCAGCAGTTTAATAAACGGGAATGAGCAGTTCTTC
- | TRBJ2-7 | - | TRBV19 | CASSTGLSEQYF | TGTGCCAGTAGTACCGGACTATCCGAGCAGTACTTC
- | TRBJ1-2 | - | TRBV19 | CASSNRGRSGTF | TGTGCCAGTAGTAATCGCGGGCGATCGGGCACCTTC
- | TRBJ2-3 | TRBD2 | TRBV2 | CASVLAGAAVRTDMQYF | TGTGCCAGCGTACTAGCGGGAGCGGCGGTCAGGACAGATATGCAGTATTTT
- | TRBJ2-7 | - | TRBV19 | CASSTNYASSYEQYF | TGTGCCAGTAGTACCAATTATGCTAGCTCCTACGAGCAGTACTTC
- | TRBJ2-3 | - | TRBV6-2/TRBV6-3 | CASSPQASGQGTDTQYF | TGTGCCAGCAGCCCACAGGCCAGCGGCCAAGGAACAGATACGCAGTATTTT
- | TRBJ2-7 | - | TRBV7-3 | CASSLTRWGEQYF | TGTGCCAGCAGCTTAACCCGGTGGGGGGAGCAGTACTTC
- | TRBJ1-2 | - | TRBV6-5 | CASSRGHDYGYTF | TGTGCCAGCAGTCGGGGGCACGACTATGGCTACACCTTC
- | TRBJ2-6 | TRBD1 | TRBV7-8 | CASSSSTGRGRGLSGANVLTF | TGTGCCAGCAGCTCCTCGACAGGGAGAGGGCGAGGACTCTCTGGGGCCAACGTCCTGACTTTC
- | TRBJ2-2 | TRBD2 | TRBV27 | CASSFTSVTGELFF | TGTGCCAGCAGTTTTACTAGCGTGACCGGGGAGCTGTTTTTT
- | TRBJ2-5 | TRBD2 | TRBV7-3 | CASSLRGLAGVGETQYF | TGTGCCAGCAGCTTGCGGGGACTAGCGGGAGTAGGAGAGACCCAGTACTTC
- | TRBJ1-6 | - | TRBV5-5 | CASSSLDSNSPLHF | TGTGCCAGCAGCTCTCTAGACAGTAATTCACCCCTCCACTTT
- | TRBJ1-2 | - | TRBV7-2 | CASSPKAGLGGYTF | TGTGCCAGCAGCCCCAAGGCGGGGCTAGGTGGCTACACCTTC
- | TRBJ1-2 | - | TRBV6-5 | CASTRAGQNGYTF | TGTGCCAGCACCCGAGCGGGGCAGAATGGCTACACCTTC
few | TRBJ2-2 | - | TRBV19 | CASSIAGIGELFF | TGTGCCAGTAGTATAGCGGGTATCGGGGAGCTGTTTTTT
- | TRBJ2-1 | - | TRBV6-5 | CASSPPGLDEQFF | TGTGCCAGCAGCCCCCCGGGTTTAGATGAGCAGTTCTTC
- | TRBJ1-5 | TRBD1 | TRBV7-2 | CASSLQDRGGQPQHF | TGTGCCAGCAGCTTACAGGACAGGGGCGGTCAGCCCCAGCATTTT
- | TRBJ2-4 | - | TRBV2 | CASRRDSGNKNIQYF | TGTGCCAGCAGGAGAGATAGCGGAAACAAAAACATTCAGTACTTC
once | TRBJ1-6 | TRBD1 | TRBV6-4 | CASSEMGQGRSPLHF | TGTGCCAGCAGTGAGATGGGACAGGGAAGGTCACCCCTCCACTTT
- | TRBJ1-1 | TRBD1 | TRBV6-6 | CASSYSRTGGTEAFF | TGTGCCAGCAGTTACAGCCGGACAGGGGGCACTGAAGCTTTCTTT
- | TRBJ1-4 | - | TRBV18 | CASSPPPGNEKLFF | TGTGCCAGCTCACCCCCGCCGGGTAATGAAAAACTGTTTTTT
- | TRBJ1-5 | TRBD1 | TRBV30 | CAWDLQGAQPQHF | TGTGCCTGGGACCTCCAGGGGGCTCAGCCCCAGCATTTT
- | TRBJ2-5 | - | TRBV5-1 | CASSLRGGSGADQETQYF | TGCGCCAGCAGCTTGAGAGGGGGTTCAGGGGCCGATCAAGAGACCCAGTACTTC
- | TRBJ1-1 | - | TRBV7-3 | CASSSTTRGNTEAFF | TGTGCCAGCAGCTCAACCACCAGGGGGAACACTGAAGCTTTCTTT
- | TRBJ2-5 | TRBD1 | TRBV5-4 | CASTYVGGRETQYF | TGTGCCAGCACCTACGTAGGGGGCCGGGAGACCCAGTACTTC
- | TRBJ2-1 | TRBD2 | TRBV5-1 | CASSNRDYYHNEQFF | TGCGCCAGCAGCAACCGGGACTACTACCACAATGAGCAGTTCTTC
- | TRBJ1-1 | - | TRBV6-2/TRBV6-3 | CASSYPFGQAGTEAFF | TGTGCCAGCAGTTACCCGTTCGGGCAAGCGGGCACTGAAGCTTTCTTT
- | TRBJ2-3 | TRBD1 | TRBV15 | CATSRDPLDRGPDTQYF | TGTGCCACCAGCAGAGACCCCCTGGACAGGGGGCCAGATACGCAGTATTTT
- | TRBJ2-1 | - | TRBV4-3 | CASSQGGDNEQFF | TGCGCCAGCAGCCAAGGTGGGGACAATGAGCAGTTCTTC
few | TRBJ2-1 | TRBD2 | TRBV9 | CASSVEGSGRGGEQFF | TGTGCCAGCAGCGTAGAAGGTAGCGGGAGAGGAGGTGAGCAGTTCTTC
- | TRBJ2-7 | - | TRBV6-2/TRBV6-3 | CASSYYYEQYF | TGTGCCAGCAGTTATTACTACGAGCAGTACTTC
- | TRBJ2-1 | - | TRBV25-1 | CASSELVLASEQFF | TGTGCCAGCAGTGAATTGGTTCTAGCGTCTGAGCAGTTCTTC
- | TRBJ1-4 | - | TRBV9 | CASSPRQVSVEKLFF | TGTGCCAGCAGCCCCCGACAGGTCAGCGTTGAAAAACTGTTTTTT
- | TRBJ2-1 | - | TRBV5-8 | CASSLVVGTYYNEQFF | TGTGCCAGCAGCTTGGTAGTGGGAACCTATTACAATGAGCAGTTCTTC